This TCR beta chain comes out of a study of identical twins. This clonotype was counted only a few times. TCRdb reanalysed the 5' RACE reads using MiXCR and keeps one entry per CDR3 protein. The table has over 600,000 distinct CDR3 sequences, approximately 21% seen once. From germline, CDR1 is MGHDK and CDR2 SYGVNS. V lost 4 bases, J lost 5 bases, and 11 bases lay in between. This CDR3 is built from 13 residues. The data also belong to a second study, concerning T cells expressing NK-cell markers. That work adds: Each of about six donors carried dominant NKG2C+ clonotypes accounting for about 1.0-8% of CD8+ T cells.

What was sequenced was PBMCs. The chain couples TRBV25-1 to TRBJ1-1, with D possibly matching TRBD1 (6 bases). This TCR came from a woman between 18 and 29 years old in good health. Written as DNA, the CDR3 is TGTGCCAGCAGTGCTGATACAGGGACTGAAGCTTTCTTT. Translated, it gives CASSADTGTEAFF. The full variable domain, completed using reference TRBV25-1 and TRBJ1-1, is EADIYQTPRYLVIGTGKKITLECSQTMGHDKMYWYQQDPGMELHLIHYSYGVNSTEKGDLSSESTVSRIRTEHFPLTLESARPSHTSQYLCASSADTGTEAFFGQGTRLTVV.